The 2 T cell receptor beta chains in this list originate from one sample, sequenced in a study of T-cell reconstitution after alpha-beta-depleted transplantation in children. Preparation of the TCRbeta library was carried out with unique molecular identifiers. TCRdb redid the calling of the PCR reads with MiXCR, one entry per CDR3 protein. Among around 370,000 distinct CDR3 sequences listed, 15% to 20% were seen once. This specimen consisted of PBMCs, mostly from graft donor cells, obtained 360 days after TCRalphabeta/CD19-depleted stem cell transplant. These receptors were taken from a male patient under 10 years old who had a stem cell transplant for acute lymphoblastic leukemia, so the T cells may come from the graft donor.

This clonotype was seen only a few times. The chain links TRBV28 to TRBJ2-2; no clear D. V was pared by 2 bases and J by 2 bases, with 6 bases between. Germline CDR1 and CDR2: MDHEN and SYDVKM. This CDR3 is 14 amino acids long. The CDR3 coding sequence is TGTGCCAGCAGTTTAGAACCTAACACCGGGGAGCTGTTTTTT. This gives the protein CASSLEPNTGELFF.

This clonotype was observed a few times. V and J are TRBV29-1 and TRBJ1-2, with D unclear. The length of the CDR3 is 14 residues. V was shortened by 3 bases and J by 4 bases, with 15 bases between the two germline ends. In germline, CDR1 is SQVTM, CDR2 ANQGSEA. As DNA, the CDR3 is TGCAGCGTTGACCCCGGGAGCTTAGTCTATGGCTACACCTTC. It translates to CSVDPGSLVYGYTF.